This T cell receptor beta chain was obtained from a study of CD8 T cells in Susac syndrome (dated by TCRdb to the late 2010s). Regarding the complete study: Repertoire sequencing was used to test whether CD8+ T cell activation and differentiation in Susac syndrome was antigen driven. The study compared CD8+ T cell repertoire clonality among 11 to 12 healthy donors, approximately 14 Susac syndrome patients and some 16 multiple sclerosis patients.

The paper's findings and limits, for the study overall: The study acknowledged that relatively few individuals were included in the TCR sequencing and HLA analysis.

RNA was extracted with the RNeasy kit and about 0.5 to 1 ug was reverse transcribed using random hexamers. The immunoSEQ multiplex PCR assay, covering 54 Vbeta and 13 Jbeta segments, was used to amplify TCR beta CDR3 regions. PCR amplification bias was corrected using a synthetic template baseline for primer optimization and computational correction. Per the source publication's procedure: Reads were annotated to V, D and J genes per IMGT and analyzed with immunoSEQ Analyzer, keeping only productive sequences. To calculate clonality, Shannon entropy was normalized by log2 of the number of productive unique sequences and then subtracted from one. For each patient and control, public and private clones were evaluated within the 100 most prevalent clones. Susac-specific clones were defined as absent from healthy and MS cohorts, approximately 1,000 published viral clones and other ImmuneACCESS disease sequences. TCRdb reanalyzed the raw reads on its own, using fastp at Q25 for trimming and MiXCR for clone calling, and kept in-frame beta chains. Each entry is one CDR3 protein sequence, shown with its most common DNA and genes. TCRdb assigned the V and J calls; the authors' analysis was not used. The sample table shows approximately 130,000 distinct CDR3 sequences, and around 90% are seen once. Under 0.25% of the sample lies in the top ten.

High-throughput TCR beta sequencing profiled peripheral blood CD8+ and CD4+ T cells from healthy donors, Susac syndrome patients and multiple sclerosis patients. Multiple sclerosis controls were treatment-naive patients with stable or active relapsing-remitting disease fulfilling revised McDonald criteria. CD8+ TEMRA cells were enriched by FACS, while bulk CD8+ and CD4+ T cells were purified by magnetic negative isolation. Blood was drawn into EDTA tubes, processed within 24 hours, and PBMCs were isolated by density gradient centrifugation. PBMCs destined for TCR sequencing were cryopreserved in liquid nitrogen and later thawed in a 37 °C water bath. The sorted or isolated CD4+, CD8+ and CD8+ TEMRA cells had a purity of 90% or higher. Inclusive of the bounding cysteine and phenylalanine, the CDR3 is 15 residues long. Only the CDR3 region is kept as DNA, spanning 45 bases read in frame from base 1. The germline V gene (reference sequence) provides CDR1 MNHEY and CDR2 SMNVEV. Deletion took 0 bases off V and 5 bases off J, with a span of 12 bases between the germline ends.

With regard to this clonotype: What this receptor recognizes is not known. Within one base of it there is no much larger clone, and no base qualities were kept.

Material: CD8+ T cells from PBMCs. The sequence is built from TRBV27 and TRBJ2-3; the D gene is perhaps TRBD2, on 6 matching bases. The TCR originated in a human donor with multiple sclerosis. The CDR3 in this case is CASSLSGGFVDTQYF. The nucleotides are TGTGCCAGCAGTTTATCTGGGGGGTTCGTAGATACGCAGTATTTT.